The 17 T cell receptor beta chains listed next were all sequenced from one sample in a study of T-cell reconstitution after alpha-beta-depleted transplantation in children. For TCRbeta, the library was prepared with unique molecular identifiers. TCRdb re-derived calls from the PCR reads in MiXCR, one entry per CDR3 protein. Seen here are 450,000 to 700,000 distinct CDR3 sequences, 27% observed once, and the top ten hold around 36%. The sequenced sample was PBMCs, obtained before TCRalphabeta/CD19-depleted stem cell transplant. The receptors here all came from a boy in the first two years of life with Wiskott-Aldrich syndrome, due to receive a stem cell transplant.

This chain connects TRBV5-5 to TRBJ2-1; weak D call: TRBD2 (5 bases). Germline V gene lookup returns CDR1 SGHKS and CDR2 YYEKEE (reference sequence). V was cut by 1 base and J by 8 bases, with 19 bases left in between. The CDR3 spans 16 residues. CDR3 sequence: CASSLWRTPNTDEQFF. CDR3 sequence (DNA): TGTGCCAGCAGCTTGTGGAGGACGCCTAACACCGATGAGCAGTTCTTC.

This clonotype was picked up a small number of times. The chain carries TRBV29-1 and TRBJ2-1; unclear D gene. Germline loops: CDR1 SQVTM, CDR2 ANQGSEA. V was cut by 5 bases and J by 3 bases, with 17 bases left in between. The CDR3 consists of 15 residues. DNA of the CDR3: TGCAGCGTTAGTAGCCTGACTGTACTCTACAATGAGCAGTTCTTC. Translated: CSVSSLTVLYNEQFF.

V usage is TRBV29-1 and J usage is TRBJ1-2; D is undetermined. V was trimmed by 4 bases and J by 4 bases, leaving 13 bases between them. The length of the CDR3 is 13 residues. CDR1 SQVTM and CDR2 ANQGSEA come from the germline V gene. Here the CDR3 DNA reads TGCAGCGTTGCAGCTGGGCCCAGCTATGGCTACACCTTC. Amino acid sequence: CSVAAGPSYGYTF.

The chain joins TRBV24-1 to TRBJ2-1, with TRBD2 identical over 12 bases. CDR1 and CDR2 from the germline V gene are KGHDR and SFDVKD. CDR3 length: 14 amino acids. V trimming: 7 bases; J trimming: 8 bases; junction bases outside the gene matches: 5. The CDR3, as DNA: TGTGCCACCAGCCCGACTAGCGGGAGAGATGAGCAGTTCTTC. Its protein product is CATSPTSGRDEQFF.

This clonotype was seen a handful of times. This CDR3 reads CSVAQSITEAFF. The CDR3 bases are TGCAGCGTTGCCCAGAGTATCACTGAAGCTTTCTTT. This sequence joins TRBV29-1 and TRBJ1-1; D uncertain. The V end was cut by 4 bases, the J end by 4 bases, with 10 bases between. Germline V gives CDR1 SQVTM, CDR2 ANQGSEA. This CDR3 is 12 amino acids long.

This clonotype has more than one count but fewer than ten. The chain employs TRBV6-1 and TRBJ2-2, with 8 bases fitting TRBD1. Looked up from germline, CDR1 is MNHNS and CDR2 is SASEGT. This CDR3 comprises 15 residues. V lost 6 bases and J lost 0; bases outside the gene matches: 3. The CDR3 DNA reads as TGTGCCAGCAGCCGACAGGGGTCGAACACCGGGGAGCTGTTTTTT. The encoded protein is CASSRQGSNTGELFF.

This clonotype has just a few counts. The genes are TRBV20-1 and TRBJ2-3; D gene uncertain. V was cut by 6 bases and J by 3 bases, with 22 bases left in between. This CDR3 spans 16 amino acids. Germline CDR1 and CDR2: DFQATT and SNEGSKA (reference sequence). As DNA, the CDR3 is TGCAGTGCCCCCCCGCTCGGAAGGAAAAAAACAGATACGCAGTATTTT. It yields the protein CSAPPLGRKKTDTQYF.

This chain links TRBV9 with TRBJ1-4; D gene unclear. The CDR3 is made up of 15 amino acids. V dropped 4 bases and J dropped 3 bases, with 13 bases sitting between them. The germline CDR1 and CDR2 sequences are SGDLS and YYNGEE. CDR3 loop: CASSPTLPPNEKLFF. The CDR3 DNA reads TGTGCCAGCAGCCCCACGCTCCCACCTAATGAAAAACTGTTTTTT. The whole variable domain, filled in from reference TRBV9 and TRBJ1-4, reads DSGVTQTPKHLITATGQRVTLRCSPRSGDLSVYWYQQSLDQGLQFLIQYYNGEERAKGNILERFSAQQFPDLHSELNLSSLELGDSALYFCASSPTLPPNEKLFFGSGTQLSVL.

This clonotype was found a few times. The rearrangement links TRBV20-1 to TRBJ2-7; the D gene is possibly TRBD2 (6 bases). The germline gives CDR1 DFQATT, CDR2 SNEGSKA (reference sequence). CDR3 length: 16 amino acids. V shed 0 bases and J shed 4 bases, with 19 bases lying between them. Here the CDR3 reads CSARDPASERNYEQYF. Written as DNA, the CDR3 is TGCAGTGCTAGAGATCCGGCTAGCGAAAGAAATTACGAGCAGTACTTC.

The genes are TRBV29-1 and TRBJ2-1; TRBD1 matches 7 bases. V shed 3 bases, J shed 7 bases, and the junction held 6 bases outside the gene matches. The CDR3 has 13 residues. Germline V lookup: CDR1 SQVTM, CDR2 ANQGSEA. The CDR3 region is CSVERDRENEQFF. The CDR3 DNA follows: TGCAGCGTTGAGAGAGACAGGGAGAATGAGCAGTTCTTC.

This clonotype turned up a few times. V is TRBV12-3 or TRBV12-4 and J is TRBJ2-1; 9 bases are shared with TRBD1. V lost 6 bases to trimming and J lost 7 bases; unmatched junction nucleotides: 7. The CDR3 spans 14 residues. CDR3 sequence reads: CASSKTGGLNEQFF. The CDR3 coding sequence is TGTGCCAGCAGCAAAACAGGGGGCTTAAATGAGCAGTTCTTC.

V gene TRBV27 combines with J gene TRBJ2-3; TRBD2 agrees at 9 bases. Germline V gene sequence: CDR1 MNHEY, CDR2 SMNVEV (reference sequence). The CDR3 is made up of 17 amino acids. The ends lost 5 bases at V and 4 bases at J; junction bases unmatched: 13. As DNA, the CDR3 is TGTGCCAGCAGTCGGCGGACTAGCGCGAGGTATGCAGATACGCAGTATTTT. Protein product: CASSRRTSARYADTQYF.

The rearrangement links TRBV20-1 to TRBJ2-1; D gene unclear. The CDR3 loop spans 13 amino acids. From germline, CDR1 is DFQATT and CDR2 SNEGSKA (reference sequence). V was cut by 6 bases and J by 4 bases, with 13 bases left in between. In nucleotides, the CDR3 is TGCAGTGCCCTCGGCGGAAGTTACAATGAGCAGTTCTTC. Translating gives CSALGGSYNEQFF.

This chain connects TRBV20-1 to TRBJ2-7, with no clear D. In germline, CDR1 is DFQATT, CDR2 SNEGSKA (reference sequence). The CDR3 has 13 amino acids. V dropped 3 bases and J dropped 2 bases, with 11 bases sitting between them. CDR3 DNA sequence: TGCAGTGCTAGCGTGGGCCCCCCCTACGAGCAGTACTTC. Protein sequence: CSASVGPPYEQYF.

The chain links TRBV7-6 to TRBJ2-1; 7 bases align to TRBD2. The CDR3 runs to 15 residues. CDR1 and CDR2 from the germline V gene are SGHVS and FNYEAQ. Unmatched junction bases numbered 12, after V lost 5 bases and J lost 8 bases. CDR3 protein: CASSKGAGEMDEQFF. The CDR3, as DNA: TGTGCCAGCAGCAAAGGGGCGGGAGAGATGGATGAGCAGTTCTTC.

This clonotype has a count of ten or more. The V gene is TRBV19, the J gene TRBJ1-5; D remains ambiguous. Trimming stripped 1 base from V and 2 bases from J, with 3 bases between. The CDR3 totals 13 residues. CDR1 is LNHDA and CDR2 is SQIVND in the germline V gene (reference sequence). As DNA, the CDR3 is TGTGCCAGTAGTATAGGAGGCAATCAGCCCCAGCATTTT. Translated: CASSIGGNQPQHF.

The chain is built from TRBV5-8 and TRBJ2-1, with D possibly being TRBD1 or TRBD2 (7 bases each). V was shortened by 3 bases and J by 8 bases, with 12 bases between the two germline ends. The CDR3 consists of 13 residues. Germline loops: CDR1 SGHTS, CDR2 YDEGEE. Written as DNA, the CDR3 is TGTGCCAGCAGCTCGACAGGGAGGGATGAGCAGTTCTTC. Its translation: CASSSTGRDEQFF.